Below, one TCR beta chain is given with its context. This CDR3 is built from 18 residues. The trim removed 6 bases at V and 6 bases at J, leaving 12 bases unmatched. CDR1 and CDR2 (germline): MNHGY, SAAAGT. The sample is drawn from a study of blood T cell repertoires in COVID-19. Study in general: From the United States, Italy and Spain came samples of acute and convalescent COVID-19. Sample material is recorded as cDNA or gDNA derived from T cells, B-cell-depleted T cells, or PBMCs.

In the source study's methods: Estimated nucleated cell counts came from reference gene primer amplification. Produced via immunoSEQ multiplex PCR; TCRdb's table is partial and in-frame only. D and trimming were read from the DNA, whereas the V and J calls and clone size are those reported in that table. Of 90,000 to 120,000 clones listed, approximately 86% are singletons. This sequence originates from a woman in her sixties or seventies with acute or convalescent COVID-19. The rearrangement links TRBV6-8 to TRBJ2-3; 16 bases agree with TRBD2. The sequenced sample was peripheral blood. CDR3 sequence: CASSHPGLAGGPWDTQYF. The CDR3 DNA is TGTGCCAGCAGCCATCCGGGACTAGCGGGAGGGCCTTGGGATACGCAGTATTTT.